Included here is one TCR beta chain sequence, with context. CDR3 length: 17 amino acids. Germline trimming cut 4 bases from V and 4 bases from J; bases unmatched to any gene: 9. Germline V gene sequence: CDR1 LNHNV, CDR2 YYDKDF (reference sequence). Repertoires were generated with immunoSEQ multiplex PCR, while TCRdb's copy carries only in-frame clones and drops some. The sample lists fewer than 45,000 clones, under 95% seen once, with about a fifth in the top ten. This entry comes from a study of control samples from healthy donors and cancer patients. The receptor comes from a woman between 40 and 50 years old with head and neck cancer. Material: PBMCs. The chain combines TRBV15 with TRBJ2-3; 12 positions match TRBD2. The CDR3 region has the DNA TGTGCCACCAGCACACGACTAGCGGGAGTCAGTCCAGATACGCAGTATTTT. This encodes CATSTRLAGVSPDTQYF.